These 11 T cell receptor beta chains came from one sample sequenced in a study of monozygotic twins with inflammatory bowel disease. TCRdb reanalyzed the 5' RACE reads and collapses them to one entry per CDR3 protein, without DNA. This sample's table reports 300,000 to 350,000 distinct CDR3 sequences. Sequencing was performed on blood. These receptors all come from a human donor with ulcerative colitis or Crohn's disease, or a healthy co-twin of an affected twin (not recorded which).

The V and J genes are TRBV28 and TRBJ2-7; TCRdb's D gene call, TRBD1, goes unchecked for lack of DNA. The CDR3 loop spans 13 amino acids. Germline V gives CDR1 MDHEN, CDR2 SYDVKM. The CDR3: CASRTPGAYEQYF.

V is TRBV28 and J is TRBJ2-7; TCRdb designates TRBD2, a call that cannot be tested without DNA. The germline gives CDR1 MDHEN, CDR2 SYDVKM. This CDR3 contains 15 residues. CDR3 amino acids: CASSFKDRFSYEQYF.

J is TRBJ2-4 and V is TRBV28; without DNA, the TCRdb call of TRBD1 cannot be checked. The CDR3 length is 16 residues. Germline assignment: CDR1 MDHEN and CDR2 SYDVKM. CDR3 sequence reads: CASSFPRTLAKNIQYF. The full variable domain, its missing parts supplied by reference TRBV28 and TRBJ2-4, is DVKVTQSSRYLVKRTGEKVFLECVQDMDHENMFWYRQDPGLGLRLIYFSYDVKMKEKGDIPEGYSVSREKKERFSLILESASTNQTSMYLCASSFPRTLAKNIQYFGAGTRLSVL.

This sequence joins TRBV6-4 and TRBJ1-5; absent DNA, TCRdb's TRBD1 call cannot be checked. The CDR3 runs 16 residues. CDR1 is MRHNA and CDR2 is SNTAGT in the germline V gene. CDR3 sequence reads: CASSPGTGDGNQPQHF.

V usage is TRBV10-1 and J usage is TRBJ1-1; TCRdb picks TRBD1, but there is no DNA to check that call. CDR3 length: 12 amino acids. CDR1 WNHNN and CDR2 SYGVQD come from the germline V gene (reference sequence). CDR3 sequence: CASSRDGTEAFF.

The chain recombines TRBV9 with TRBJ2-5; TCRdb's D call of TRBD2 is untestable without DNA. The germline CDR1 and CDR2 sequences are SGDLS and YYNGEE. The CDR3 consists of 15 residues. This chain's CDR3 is CASSPRAGGPETQYF.

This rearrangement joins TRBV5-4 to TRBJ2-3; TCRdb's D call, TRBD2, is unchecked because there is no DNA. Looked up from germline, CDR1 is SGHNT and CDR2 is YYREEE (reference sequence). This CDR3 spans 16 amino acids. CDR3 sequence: CASSPTSGKGTDTQYF.

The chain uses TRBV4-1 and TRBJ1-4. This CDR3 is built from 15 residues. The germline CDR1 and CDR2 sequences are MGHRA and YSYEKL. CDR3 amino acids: CASSQVRQPNEKLFF.

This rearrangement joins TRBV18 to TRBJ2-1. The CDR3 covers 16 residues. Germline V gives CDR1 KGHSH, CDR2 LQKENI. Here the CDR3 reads CASSPPSGSSYNEQFF.

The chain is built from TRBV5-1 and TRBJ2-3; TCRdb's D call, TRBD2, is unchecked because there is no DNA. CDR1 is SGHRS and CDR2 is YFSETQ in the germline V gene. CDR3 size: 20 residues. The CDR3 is CASSLGYGAGDLLGTDTQYF.

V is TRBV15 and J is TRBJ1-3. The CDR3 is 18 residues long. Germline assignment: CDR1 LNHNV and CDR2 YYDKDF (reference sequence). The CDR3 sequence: CATSRDYAGLISGNTIYF. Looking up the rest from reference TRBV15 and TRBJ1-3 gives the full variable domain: DAMVIQNPRYQVTQFGKPVTLSCSQTLNHNVMYWYQQKSSQAPKLLFHYYDKDFNNEADTPDNFQSRRPNTSFCFLDIRSPGLGDTAMYLCATSRDYAGLISGNTIYFGEGSWLTVV.